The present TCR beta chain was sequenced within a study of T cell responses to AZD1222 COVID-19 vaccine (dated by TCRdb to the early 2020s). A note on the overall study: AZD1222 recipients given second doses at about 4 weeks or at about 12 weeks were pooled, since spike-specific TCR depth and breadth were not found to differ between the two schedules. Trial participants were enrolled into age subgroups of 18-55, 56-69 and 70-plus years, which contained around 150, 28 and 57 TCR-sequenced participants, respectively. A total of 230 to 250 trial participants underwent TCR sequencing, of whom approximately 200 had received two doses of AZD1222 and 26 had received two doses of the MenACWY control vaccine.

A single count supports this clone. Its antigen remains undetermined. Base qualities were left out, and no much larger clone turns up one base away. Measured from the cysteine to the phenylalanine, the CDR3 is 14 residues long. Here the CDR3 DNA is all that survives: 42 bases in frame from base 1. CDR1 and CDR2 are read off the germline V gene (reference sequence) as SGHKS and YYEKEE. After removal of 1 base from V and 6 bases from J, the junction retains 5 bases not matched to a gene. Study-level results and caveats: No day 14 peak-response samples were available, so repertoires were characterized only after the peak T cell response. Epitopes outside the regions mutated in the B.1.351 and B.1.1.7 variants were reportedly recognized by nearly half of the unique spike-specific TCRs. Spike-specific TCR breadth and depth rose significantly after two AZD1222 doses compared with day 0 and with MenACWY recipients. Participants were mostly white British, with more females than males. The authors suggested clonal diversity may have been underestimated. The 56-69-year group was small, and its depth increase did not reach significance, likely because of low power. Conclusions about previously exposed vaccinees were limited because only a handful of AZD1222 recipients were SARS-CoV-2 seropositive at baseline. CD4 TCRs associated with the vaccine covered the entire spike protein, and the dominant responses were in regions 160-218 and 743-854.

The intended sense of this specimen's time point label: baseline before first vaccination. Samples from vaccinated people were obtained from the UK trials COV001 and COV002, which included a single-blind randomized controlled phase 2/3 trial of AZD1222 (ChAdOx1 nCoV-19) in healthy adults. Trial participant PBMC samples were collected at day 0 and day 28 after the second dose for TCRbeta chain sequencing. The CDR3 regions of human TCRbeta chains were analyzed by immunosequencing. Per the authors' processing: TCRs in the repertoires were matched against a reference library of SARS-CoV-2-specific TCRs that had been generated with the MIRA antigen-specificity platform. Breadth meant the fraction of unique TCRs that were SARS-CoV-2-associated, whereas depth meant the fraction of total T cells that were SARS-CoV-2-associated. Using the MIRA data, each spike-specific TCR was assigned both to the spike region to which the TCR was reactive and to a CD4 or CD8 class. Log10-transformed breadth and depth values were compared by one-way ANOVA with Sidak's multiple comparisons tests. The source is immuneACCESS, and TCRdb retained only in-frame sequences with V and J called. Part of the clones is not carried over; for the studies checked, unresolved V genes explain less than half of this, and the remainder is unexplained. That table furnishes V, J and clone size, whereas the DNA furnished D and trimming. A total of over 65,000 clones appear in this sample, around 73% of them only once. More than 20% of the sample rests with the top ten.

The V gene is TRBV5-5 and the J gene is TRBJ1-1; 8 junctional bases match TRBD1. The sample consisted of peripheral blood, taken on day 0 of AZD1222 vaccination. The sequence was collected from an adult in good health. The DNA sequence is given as TGTGCCAGCAGCTTGAGACAGGGGAGGGCTGAAGCTTTCTTT. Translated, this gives CASSLRQGRAEAFF.